This T cell receptor (beta chain) came from a study of blood T cells in healthy people across ages. General observations from the study: Using unsorted PBMCs precluded a conclusive naive versus antigen-experienced comparison. Per million T cells, TCR beta diversity dropped roughly linearly as age increased.

A sample-barcoded 5' primer and a J-beta primer mix were used in a second PCR of roughly 7 to 11 cycles. One entry per CDR3 protein results from TCRdb running MiXCR on the 5' RACE reads. Here the sample spans 630,000 or so distinct CDR3 sequences, approximately 31% being singletons. About this clonotype: Its target is unknown.

Sequences were obtained from blood. The clonotype comes from a woman of 80 years or more in good health.

CDR3 residues: CAIRTTTGELFF. CDR3 nucleotide sequence: TGTGCGATCAGGACGACCACCGGGGAGCTGTTTTTT. The V call is TRBV28, the J call TRBJ2-2; D is unclear. The CDR3 length is 12 residues. Germline assignment: CDR1 MDHEN and CDR2 SYDVKM.